This T cell receptor (beta chain) was recorded in a study of persistence of HIV-infected CD4 T cells (TCRdb year 2020). In terms of the full investigation: Participants had been on suppressive ART for a median of roughly 8 years. Peripheral blood samples of up to roughly 180 mL were collected at multiple time points, except for a couple of participants, who underwent leukapheresis at a single time point. Anti-CD3/anti-CD28 stimulation activated a higher proportion of cells, with a lower memory fraction, than antigen stimulation. The study isolated CMV- and HIV-1 Gag-responding CD4+ T cells from ART-treated individuals to examine antigen-driven clonal expansion of HIV-1-infected cells. TCRbeta sequencing assessed the clonality of all cells in each sorted population, while proviral sequencing assessed the clonality of infected cells. The TCR cluster analysis across participants included eight or nine participants for CMV and about 7 participants for Gag. Overall study results and their limits: TCRbeta richness in CMV- and Gag-responding cells was significantly lower than in anti-CD3/anti-CD28-responding cells; CMV-responding cells had higher oligoclonality than CD3/CD28-stimulated and Gag-responding cells. Because the TCR analyses were done in bulk, restricting them to just the rare CMV-responding cells that actually carried HIV-1 proviruses was not possible. Degenerate expanded CDR3beta sequences were enriched in antigen-responding cells, suggesting convergent selection of CD4+ responses to CMV and Gag. Few individuals were included in the study, and only a limited range of antigens was tested. Within the same sorted populations, TCR oligoclonality correlated with proviral oligoclonality.

The CDR3 runs 13 amino acids, cysteine and phenylalanine included. The read is trimmed to its CDR3 DNA, 39 bases read in frame from base 1. Via the germline V gene, CDR1 is KGHSH and CDR2 LQKENI. The germline ends are 15 bases apart after V is trimmed by 8 bases and J by 5 bases. This clone was seen only a few times. It lacks a known antigen. No base quality values were provided; no much bigger clone lies one nucleotide off. Sample treatment or condition, as interpreted from the label and publication: suppressive antiretroviral therapy. As a nonspecific positive control representing the CD4+ T cell repertoire, the cells were stimulated with anti-CD3/anti-CD28 magnetic beads. Responding CD4+ T cells were sorted by upregulation of both CD40 ligand and CD69. HIV-1-infected adults in whom suppressive ART had been started during chronic infection were enrolled as participants. For at least 4 years, the participants' plasma HIV-1 RNA had been undetectable, below 50 copies/mL. To be included, participants needed a CD4+ T cell count above 400 cells/uL and a positive CMV serology. Before stimulation, PBMCs were isolated using density centrifugation and depleted of CD8+ T cells. For 18 hours, CD8-depleted PBMCs were stimulated with anti-CD28/CD49d costimulation, a CD40-blocking antibody, and enfuvirtide, which was added to prevent new infections. Cells were sorted on a Beckman Coulter MoFlo Legacy or XDP sorter, with propidium iodide excluding dead cells. Genomic DNA was extracted with the QIAamp DNA Mini Kit for samples above one million cells, otherwise with the Quick-DNA Microprep Kit.

The immunoSEQ hsTCRB assay version 4 in survey mode was used to sequence TCRbeta repertoires from genomic DNA. Genomic DNA was diluted to about 9.9 ng/uL, and up to roughly 1 ug per sample was used for TCRbeta sequencing. In the original analysis: TCRbeta data analysis was done in ImmunoSeq Analyzer 3.0, and diversity was calculated on productive nucleotide rearrangements. The improved Chao index was used to estimate lower-bound TCR diversity, and the Gini coefficient was used to estimate clonality using the Immunarch R package. Different nucleotide rearrangements encoding the same CDR3beta amino acid sequence were treated as distinct clonotypes. Differential abundance analysis identified TCRbeta sequences significantly enriched in antigen-responding cells relative to anti-CD3/anti-CD28-activated cells. GLIPH2 grouped TCRs by predicted peptide-MHC specificity, both within each participant and across combined participant data sets. Imported from immuneACCESS, the table was reduced by TCRdb to in-frame sequences with V and J called. These copies leave out some clones; in studies compared against another copy, an unresolved V gene accounts for under half, and the cause of the remainder is not known. V and J calls and clone size follow that table, whereas D and trimming were derived from the DNA. This sample gives roughly 43,000 clones in total; roughly 90% of them show up just once. 1% of the sample rests with the top ten.

This clonotype originated in an adult man with HIV who was CMV-seropositive. Source: CD4+ T cells sorted from PBMCs after approximately 19-hour stimulation, taken from a patient who received antiretroviral therapy. Per the publication, the cell subset or site label means: CD40L+CD69+ CD4 T cells responding to anti-CD3/anti-CD28 beads, representing the overall repertoire. The rearranged segments are TRBV18 and TRBJ1-1; the D gene remains uncertain. The CDR3 corresponds to CASTYQLRTEAFF. DNA sequence: TGTGCCAGCACCTACCAACTCCGGACTGAAGCTTTCTTT.